This T cell receptor (beta chain) was documented in a study of blood T cell repertoires in COVID-19 (dated by TCRdb to about 2020). The study in broad terms: The collaborator samples originated in the United States, Italy and Spain and spanned the acute and convalescent phases of COVID-19. Samples came from the ongoing ImmuneRACE study (first 160 participants) plus 1,254 subjects from 6 global collaborators. Where available, HLA class I and class II types were taken from metadata supplied by the sample provider and were not determined by assay-based typing. Subjects who had been exposed to COVID-19, were actively infected with it, or had recovered from it provided the deeply sampled blood TCRbeta repertoires that made up the dataset. The repertoires were released in a freely available public database intended as a resource for research on the immune response to SARS-CoV-2. The material from the prospective study consisted of cDNA or gDNA derived from T cells, B-cell-depleted T cells, or PBMCs. The sample metadata nearly always contained a de-identified subject ID, COVID-19 status, age in years and sex.

Each collaborating institution followed its own protocols to collect whole blood in K2EDTA tubes. For TCRbeta analysis, collaborators shipped samples as frozen whole blood, isolated PBMCs, or DNA extracted from either of those sample types. The germline ends are 9 bases apart after V is trimmed by 2 bases and J by 4 bases. The CDR3 has 15 amino acids, counting the end cysteine and phenylalanine. Of the read, only the CDR3 DNA is kept; its 45 bases are in frame from base 1. The CDR1 and CDR2 encoded by the germline V gene are SGHVS and FNYEAQ. General findings and caveats noted by the study authors: The quantity of clinical and demographic metadata differed by source and by participant and was supplied without curation.

TCRbeta CDR3 regions were amplified from genomic DNA using the immunoSEQ Assay, a bias-controlled multiplex PCR. In the authors' own workflow: Nucleated cell counts per sample were estimated from amplification of reference gene primers within the assay. To quantify the absolute abundance of each unique TCRbeta CDR3 rearrangement, sequence reads were collapsed and filtered. For each sample, productive Simpson clonality was calculated as the square root of Simpson's diversity index over productive rearrangements. Not all clones reach the TCRdb copy of this immuneACCESS table, which keeps in-frame sequences only. Checked studies attribute under half of the gap to unresolved V genes and leave the rest unexplained. V, J and clone size reflect that table, while D and trimming were determined from the DNA. The sample contains more than 45,000 clones, about four fifths of them found a single time. The ten largest clones represent around a fifth of the sample.

Comments on this clone: The antigen it recognizes is unknown. Qualities for individual bases were not recorded, and no much larger clone is one base off.

The sequence is built from TRBV7-6 and TRBJ1-6; there is no confident call for the D gene. The TCR sequence derives from a woman in her fifties or sixties with acute or convalescent COVID-19. Sequenced material: peripheral blood. The DNA sequence is as follows: TGTGCCAGCAGCTTACGGCAGACATATAATTCACCCCTCCACTTT. Translated, this gives CASSLRQTYNSPLHF.